The 18 T cell receptor beta chains below were found in one sample sequenced in a study of T-cell memory formation after mild COVID-19. One entry per CDR3 protein results from TCRdb running MiXCR on the 5' RACE reads. The sample yields about 170,000 distinct CDR3 sequences, 13% seen once. The sample consisted of PBMCs or a T cell subset sorted from them (not recorded which). The source of these receptors is a man aged 18 to 30 who had mild COVID-19 (a few samples of this study predate the infection). Cell type and time point are not known.

This clonotype was found many times. The gene calls are TRBV12-3 or TRBV12-4 and TRBJ2-7, with a tentative D call TRBD1 (5 bases). This CDR3 spans 14 amino acids. Trimming took off 5 bases at V and 0 bases at J, with 11 bases between the two ends. The CDR3 region is CASSRKDISYEQYF. The CDR3 region has the DNA TGTGCCAGCAGTCGAAAGGACATCTCCTACGAGCAGTACTTC.

This chain connects TRBV6-5 to TRBJ1-3; D is undetermined. With 5 bases removed from V and 0 bases from J, the gap between germline ends came to 11 bases. The CDR3 runs to 15 residues. From germline, CDR1 is MNHEY and CDR2 SVGAGI. CDR3 in amino acids: CASSLQVYSGNTIYF. The CDR3 DNA is TGTGCCAGCAGTCTTCAGGTTTACTCTGGAAACACCATATATTTT.

The chain carries TRBV9 and TRBJ2-3; 13 positions agree with TRBD2. Germline CDR1 reads SGDLS; CDR2 reads YYNGEE. CDR3 size: 16 residues. With V trimmed by 7 bases and J by 2 bases, 7 bases remained unmatched. The CDR3 sequence is CASGSGTSGDTDTQYF. For the CDR3, the DNA is TGTGCCAGCGGATCCGGGACTAGCGGGGACACAGATACGCAGTATTTT.

The chain uses TRBV7-3 and TRBJ2-3; maybe TRBD2 (6 bases). In germline, CDR1 is SGHTA, CDR2 FQGTGA. This CDR3 is 15 amino acids long. Trimming left V 2 bases short and J 3 bases short, with 12 bases between. This CDR3 is CASSLPVGGTDTQYF. As DNA, the CDR3 is TGTGCCAGCAGCTTACCGGTTGGGGGGACAGATACGCAGTATTTT.

The V call is TRBV6-1, the J call TRBJ1-4, with a weak D call TRBD1 (6 bases). This CDR3 comprises 14 residues. The V end was cut by 3 bases, the J end by 11 bases, with 16 bases between. Germline values: CDR1 MNHNS, CDR2 SASEGT. CDR3 nucleotide sequence: TGTGCCAGCAGTGAGAGGCAGACCCAGGGGAAACTGTTTTTT. Amino acid sequence: CASSERQTQGKLFF.

The V gene is TRBV5-1, the J gene TRBJ2-1, with 8 bases fitting TRBD1. The CDR3 sequence is 13 residues long. Trimming at V came to 7 bases and at J to 1 base, leaving 1 base not matched to a gene. Germline CDR1 SGHRS, CDR2 YFSETQ. Here the CDR3 reads CASGQGSYNEQFF. The CDR3 DNA reads TGCGCCAGCGGACAGGGATCCTACAATGAGCAGTTCTTC. The full variable domain, in which reference TRBV5-1 and TRBJ2-1 provide the parts outside the CDR3, is KAGVTQTPRYLIKTRGQQVTLSCSPISGHRSVSWYQQTPGQGLQFLFEYFSETQRNKGNFPGRFSGRQFSNSRSEMNVSTLELGDSALYLCASGQGSYNEQFFGPGTRLTVL.

There are a few counts of this clonotype. The chain is built from TRBV7-8 and TRBJ1-1; D uncertain. The CDR3 is made up of 14 amino acids. From germline, CDR1 is SGHVS and CDR2 FQNEAQ. Trimming removed 4 bases from V and 5 bases from J, with 14 bases in between. The CDR3 nucleotides read TGTGCCAGCAGCTCGGTGCTCGCTAGGACTGAAGCTTTCTTT. Encoded protein: CASSSVLARTEAFF. Full variable domain (remainder filled in from reference TRBV7-8 and TRBJ1-1): GAGVSQSPRYKVAKRGQDVALRCDPISGHVSLFWYQQALGQGPEFLTYFQNEAQLDKSGLPSDRFFAERPEGSVSTLKIQRTQQEDSAVYLCASSSVLARTEAFFGQGTRLTVV.

The chain is built from TRBV7-8 and TRBJ2-5, with 7 bases matching TRBD2. The length of the CDR3 is 14 residues. V lost 5 bases, J lost 4 bases, and 7 bases stayed unmatched. CDR1 is SGHVS and CDR2 is FQNEAQ in the germline V gene. In nucleotides, the CDR3 is TGTGCCAGCAGCCTCCGGGGGGTAGGAGAGACCCAGTACTTC. Translation gives CASSLRGVGETQYF.

This clonotype appeared a few times. The J gene is TRBJ1-2, the V gene TRBV20-1; D remains unclear. V lost 2 bases and J lost 3, with 4 bases in between. There are 11 residues in the CDR3. The germline V gene has CDR1 DFQATT and CDR2 SNEGSKA (reference sequence). The CDR3 reads CSARTDYGYTF. In DNA, the CDR3 is TGCAGTGCTAGAACAGACTATGGCTACACCTTC.

This clonotype was detected only a few times. The genes are TRBV6-5 and TRBJ2-3; 8 bases fit TRBD2. V was clipped by 6 bases and J by 6 bases; unmatched bases: 2. CDR3 length equals 12 residues. Germline V gives CDR1 MNHEY, CDR2 SVGAGI. This chain's CDR3 is CASRPGGDTQYF. CDR3 nucleotides: TGTGCCAGCAGACCGGGGGGGGATACGCAGTATTTT.

This clonotype was observed a few times. This rearrangement joins TRBV28 to TRBJ1-1; 10 bases fit TRBD1. With 11 bases clipped from V and 5 bases from J, the junction kept 8 bases outside the gene matches. This CDR3 region has 13 residues. In germline, CDR1 is MDHEN, CDR2 SYDVKM. The DNA of the CDR3 is TGTGCCGGCCGGACAGGGGGTCAGACTGAAGCTTTCTTT. This translates into CAGRTGGQTEAFF.

This rearrangement joins TRBV6-5 to TRBJ1-6; D is unclear. Deletions cut 7 bases from V and 10 bases from J, with 20 bases between. CDR3 length equals 15 residues. Germline V gives CDR1 MNHEY, CDR2 SVGAGI. CDR3 protein: CASTQSEAYRSPLHF. The CDR3 DNA follows: TGTGCCAGCACCCAATCCGAGGCCTACCGGTCACCCCTCCACTTT.

The sample holds a few counts of this clonotype. The V gene is TRBV27, the J gene TRBJ2-6; D gene uncertain. CDR3 length equals 12 residues. The germline V gene has CDR1 MNHEY and CDR2 SMNVEV (reference sequence). The ends were cut back, 8 bases at V and 4 bases at J, with 6 bases in the middle. CDR3 loop: CASRAGANVLTF. CDR3 in DNA: TGTGCCAGCCGGGCCGGGGCCAACGTCCTGACTTTC.

V and J are TRBV15 and TRBJ2-3; TRBD1 might be the D (6 bases). There are 15 residues in the CDR3. V was clipped by 0 bases and J by 2 bases, with 9 bases between them. Germline CDR1 and CDR2: LNHNV and YYDKDF (reference sequence). The CDR3 nucleotides are TGTGCCACCAGCAGAGACAGGGACACCACAGATACGCAGTATTTT. Protein product: CATSRDRDTTDTQYF.

This chain uses TRBV21-1 with TRBJ2-1. TRBV21-1 is a listed pseudogene. The CDR3 is 12 amino acids. The CDR3 region has the DNA TGTGCCGGCGGAAAAGATTACAATGAGCAGTTCTTC. Amino acids: CAGGKDYNEQFF.

This sequence joins TRBV7-6 and TRBJ2-2; D ambiguous. V was shortened by 5 bases and J by 0 bases, with 13 bases between the two germline ends. Germline CDR1 SGHVS, CDR2 FNYEAQ. The CDR3 loop spans 16 amino acids. The CDR3 DNA follows: TGTGCCAGCAGCCGACGGACGGACGCGAACACCGGGGAGCTGTTTTTT. Protein: CASSRRTDANTGELFF.

Only a few counts were recorded for this clonotype. This sequence joins TRBV7-2 and TRBJ2-3, with 10 positions matching TRBD2. Unmatched junction bases numbered 5, after V lost 5 bases and J lost 3 bases. This CDR3 is 15 amino acids long. Germline V gives CDR1 SGHTA, CDR2 FQGNSA. The CDR3 here is CASSPLAGATDTQYF. The CDR3 DNA follows: TGTGCCAGCAGCCCTCTAGCGGGGGCAACAGATACGCAGTATTTT.

This clonotype was found a few times. The chain joins TRBV6-5 to TRBJ1-2, with 11 bases fitting TRBD1. Germline V lookup: CDR1 MNHEY, CDR2 SVGAGI. The length of the CDR3 is 13 residues. V was pared by 6 bases and J by 4 bases, with 1 base of the junction left unmatched. The CDR3 DNA reads as TGTGCCAGCAGGGGACAGGGGGGCTATGGCTACACCTTC. Translating it yields CASRGQGGYGYTF.